This T cell receptor (beta chain) derives from a study of T-cell reconstitution after alpha-beta-depleted transplantation in children. This clonotype was counted only a few times. Its specificity is not known. V was clipped by 4 bases and J by 7 bases; unmatched bases: 10. This CDR3 is 15 amino acids long. Germline loops: CDR1 SGDLS, CDR2 YYNGEE. Unique molecular identifiers were incorporated into the prepared TCRbeta library. One entry per CDR3 protein, called by TCRdb with MiXCR from the PCR reads. The sample contains 300,000 or so distinct CDR3 sequences, 23% of which appear only once. Overall study results and limits: As was reported, about two months after transplant, alpha-beta T cells came from several hundred expanded graft clones. Diversity and T-cell counts at one year after transplant derived mostly from new T cells. Some patients owed their high day-60 TCRbeta diversity to surviving recipient T cells and thymic progenitors.

This clonotype originated in a male patient between 5 and 17 years old who had a stem cell transplant for acute lymphoblastic leukemia, so the T cells may come from the graft donor. The source material was PBMCs, mostly from graft donor cells, sampled 180 days after TCRalphabeta/CD19-depleted stem cell transplant. The V and J genes are TRBV9 and TRBJ2-1; 8 nucleotides agree with TRBD1. CDR3: CASSLGQGPLNEQFF. The CDR3 nucleotides read TGTGCCAGCAGCCTCGGACAGGGACCTTTGAATGAGCAGTTCTTC.